The 21 T cell receptor beta chains given below trace back to one sample, sequenced in a study of identical twins. TCRdb analysed the 5' RACE reads with MiXCR anew, one entry per CDR3 protein. The table lists 270,000 or so distinct CDR3 sequences, approximately 8.6% of them singletons. The data were also submitted as part of a second study, on yellow fever vaccine responses in identical twins.

The specimen was CD8+ T cells sorted from blood. Every receptor here comes from a young woman in good health.

This clonotype was found many times. V usage is TRBV20-1 and J usage is TRBJ2-3; D remains ambiguous. V lost 2 bases, J lost 2 bases, and 20 bases lay in between. Germline lookup yields CDR1 DFQATT and CDR2 SNEGSKA (reference sequence). The CDR3 loop spans 17 amino acids. CDR3 sequence (DNA): TGCAGTGCTAGACAACGCCTGCACCCAACCTCCACAGATACGCAGTATTTT. This gives the protein CSARQRLHPTSTDTQYF.

At least ten counts were recorded for this clonotype. The rearrangement links TRBV6-1 to TRBJ2-3; 11 nucleotides agree with TRBD2. Trimming took 6 bases from V and 0 from J; bases not matched to a gene: 14. Germline loops: CDR1 MNHNS, CDR2 SASEGT. The CDR3 contains 19 residues. The CDR3 DNA follows: TGTGCCAGCAGGGGGGGGACTAGCGGATCCCATACTAGCACAGATACGCAGTATTTT. Translated, it gives CASRGGTSGSHTSTDTQYF.

This clonotype was detected ten times or more. The genes are TRBV14 and TRBJ1-5; D may be TRBD1 (5 bases). Trimming left V 3 bases short and J 6 bases short, with 21 bases between. Germline CDR1 is SGHDN and CDR2 is FVKESK. This CDR3 is built from 17 residues. The CDR3 is CASSHLKLGRASQPQHF. The CDR3 bases are TGTGCCAGCAGCCATTTGAAGTTAGGCAGGGCCTCTCAGCCCCAGCATTTT.

This clonotype was picked up many times. The chain joins TRBV10-3 to TRBJ2-7; TRBD1 agrees at 9 bases. The CDR3 loop spans 15 amino acids. V lost 10 bases to trimming and J lost 5 bases; unmatched junction nucleotides: 15. CDR1 ENHRY and CDR2 SYGVKD come from the germline V gene. This CDR3 is CATEGTGSSTNEQYF. CDR3 nucleotides: TGTGCCACCGAAGGGACAGGGTCCTCTACTAACGAGCAGTACTTC.

This clonotype has at least ten counts. This rearrangement joins TRBV5-1 to TRBJ2-2, with a weak D call TRBD1 (6 bases). In germline, CDR1 is SGHRS, CDR2 YFSETQ. This CDR3 comprises 15 residues. The V gene lost 2 bases and the J gene lost 4 bases, with 12 bases spanning the gap. CDR3 in amino acids: CASSLLQGLTGELFF. The CDR3 DNA follows: TGCGCCAGCAGCTTATTACAGGGCCTCACCGGGGAGCTGTTTTTT.

This clonotype showed up many times. The chain carries TRBV7-9 and TRBJ1-1; D ambiguous. Germline V gene sequence: CDR1 SEHNR, CDR2 FQNEAQ (reference sequence). Trimming cost V 5 bases and J 3 bases, with 16 bases left between them. The CDR3 extends over 15 amino acids. The CDR3 bases are TGTGCCAGCAGCGTCCCCTTGGTGGCGGACACTGAAGCTTTCTTT. It yields the protein CASSVPLVADTEAFF.

V usage is TRBV7-9 and J usage is TRBJ2-1; 10 bases are shared with TRBD1. CDR1 is SEHNR, CDR2 FQNEAQ, per germline (reference sequence). There are 12 residues in the CDR3. The V segment lost 5 bases and the J segment 14 bases; nucleotides outside the gene matches: 6. The CDR3 DNA is TGTGCCAGCAGCGGTGGACAGGGGGTTAAGTTCTTC. Translating gives CASSGGQGVKFF.

The V and J genes are TRBV20-1 and TRBJ2-7, with 11 nucleotides matching TRBD1. The CDR3 spans 15 residues. Per the germline V gene, CDR1 is DFQATT and CDR2 is SNEGSKA (reference sequence). V was pared by 5 bases and J by 6 bases, with 12 bases of the junction left unmatched. Here the CDR3 DNA reads TGCAGTGCTGCCGGCCGGGACAGGGGGATCGGCGAGCAGTACTTC. Protein sequence: CSAAGRDRGIGEQYF.

This clonotype was recorded at least ten times. The chain joins TRBV4-2 to TRBJ2-1; D perhaps matches TRBD2 (6 bases). The CDR3 loop spans 16 amino acids. Looked up from germline, CDR1 is LGHNA and CDR2 is YNFKEQ. V was trimmed by 4 bases and J by 0 bases, leaving 13 bases between them. This CDR3 is CASSPPGLSSYNEQFF. CDR3 sequence (DNA): TGTGCCAGCAGCCCGCCGGGACTCAGCTCCTACAATGAGCAGTTCTTC.

This clonotype was counted at least ten times. CDR3 residues: CASSPYSGSYEQYF. In DNA, the CDR3 is TGCGCCAGCAGCCCGTATAGCGGGAGCTACGAGCAGTACTTC. The J gene is TRBJ2-7, the V gene TRBV5-1, with TRBD2 matching over 9 bases. V lost 4 bases and J lost 3; bases outside the gene matches: 5. The germline gives CDR1 SGHRS, CDR2 YFSETQ. This CDR3 has 14 amino acids. Supplemented by reference TRBV5-1 and TRBJ2-7, the full variable domain reads KAGVTQTPRYLIKTRGQQVTLSCSPISGHRSVSWYQQTPGQGLQFLFEYFSETQRNKGNFPGRFSGRQFSNSRSEMNVSTLELGDSALYLCASSPYSGSYEQYFGPGTRLTVT.

This sequence joins TRBV9 and TRBJ2-1, with D hard to call. The CDR3 is 14 amino acids. CDR1 and CDR2 (germline): SGDLS, YYNGEE. V was cut by 0 bases and J by 8 bases, with 12 bases left in between. The CDR3: CASSVATRSYEQFF. The CDR3 region has the DNA TGTGCCAGCAGCGTAGCTACGAGGAGCTATGAGCAGTTCTTC.

In this sample, this clonotype turned up a few times. The final CDR3 position lacks the conserved phenylalanine or tryptophan, pointing to a likely read error. Because the CDR3's place on the DNA is in doubt, the DNA is left out and the CDR3 is given as listed by TCRdb. The chain couples TRBV5-5 to TRBJ2-1; the table's D call of TRBD1 was not tested on the DNA. Germline CDR1 and CDR2: SGHKS and YYEKEE (reference sequence). The CDR3 has 9 residues if both end residues are counted. The CDR3 loop reads CASSCRQEH.

This clonotype was seen a few times. V usage is TRBV5-1 and J usage is TRBJ2-7; 9 bases match TRBD1. There are 15 residues in the CDR3. Per germline, CDR1 SGHRS and CDR2 YFSETQ. The ends lost 3 bases at V and 2 bases at J; junction bases unmatched: 6. CDR3: CASSWGTGTTYEQYF. In nucleotides, the CDR3 is TGCGCCAGCAGCTGGGGGACAGGGACAACCTACGAGCAGTACTTC. The whole variable domain, remainder taken from reference TRBV5-1 and TRBJ2-7, is KAGVTQTPRYLIKTRGQQVTLSCSPISGHRSVSWYQQTPGQGLQFLFEYFSETQRNKGNFPGRFSGRQFSNSRSEMNVSTLELGDSALYLCASSWGTGTTYEQYFGPGTRLTVT.

The rearrangement joins TRBV12-3 or TRBV12-4 to TRBJ2-2, with 7 bases aligning to TRBD2. The V gene end was trimmed by 6 bases and the J gene end by 2 bases; junction bases not matched to a gene: 15. There are 18 residues in the CDR3. CDR3 residues: CASRGRASLPSNTGELFF. Here the CDR3 DNA reads TGTGCCAGCAGAGGGAGGGCCTCGCTACCCTCTAACACCGGGGAGCTGTTTTTT.

The chain couples TRBV7-6 to TRBJ2-3; D unresolved. This CDR3 region has 14 residues. Germline CDR1 reads SGHVS; CDR2 reads FNYEAQ. V gave up 5 bases and J gave up 4 bases, with 13 bases separating them. DNA for the CDR3: TGTGCCAGCAGCGGGCCAGTTTATGCAGATACGCAGTATTTT. Translated, it gives CASSGPVYADTQYF.

A note on this clonotype: This clone may be a read error of a much larger clone one base away. The V gene is TRBV29-1, the J gene TRBJ2-1; 8 nucleotides line up with TRBD1. Germline trimming cut 6 bases from V and 11 bases from J; bases unmatched to any gene: 18. Germline-derived CDR1 and CDR2 are SQVTM and ANQGSEA. This CDR3 comprises 15 residues. Here the CDR3 reads CSVRGTGNWVNKQFF. In DNA form, the CDR3 reads TGCAGCGTCCGAGGGACAGGAAATTGGGTTAATAAGCAGTTCTTC.

In this sample, this clonotype turned up many times. The chain employs TRBV5-1 and TRBJ2-3, with unresolved D. The V gene lost 0 bases and the J gene lost 2 bases, with 16 bases spanning the gap. In germline, CDR1 is SGHRS, CDR2 YFSETQ. The CDR3 runs to 17 residues. CDR3 region: CASSLDGGSRFTDTQYF. DNA for the CDR3: TGCGCCAGCAGCTTGGACGGCGGCAGCCGTTTCACAGATACGCAGTATTTT.

This clonotype showed up many times. The DNA of the CDR3 is TGCAGCGTTGTTGTTCTCTACGAGCAGTACTTC. It is translated as CSVVVLYEQYF. The J gene is TRBJ2-7, the V gene TRBV29-1; D ambiguous. The length of the CDR3 is 11 residues. Per the germline V gene, CDR1 is SQVTM and CDR2 is ANQGSEA. V was clipped by 4 bases and J by 3 bases, with 7 bases between them.

The chain uses TRBV29-1 and TRBJ2-2, with TRBD2 matching 7 bases. This CDR3 region has 14 residues. Germline V gives CDR1 SQVTM, CDR2 ANQGSEA. V was pared by 4 bases and J by 0 bases, with 2 bases of the junction left unmatched. The CDR3 reads CSVAGLPNTGELFF. Here the CDR3 DNA reads TGCAGCGTTGCGGGACTACCGAACACCGGGGAGCTGTTTTTT.

The table lists this clonotype with a few counts. The gene calls are TRBV7-9 and TRBJ1-1; TRBD1 aligns across 7 bases. The junction had 8 bases not matched to a gene; V was cut back by 1 base and J by 0 bases. The length of the CDR3 is 17 residues. Germline CDR1 reads SEHNR; CDR2 reads FQNEAQ (reference sequence). CDR3: CASSLGGGEVLNTEAFF. The CDR3 DNA is TGTGCCAGCAGCTTAGGAGGGGGCGAGGTTTTGAACACTGAAGCTTTCTTT.

V gene TRBV6-1 combines with J gene TRBJ2-5; weak D call: TRBD2 (7 bases). Per the germline V gene, CDR1 is MNHNS and CDR2 is SASEGT. The CDR3 contains 15 residues. Trimming removed 5 bases from V and 9 bases from J, with 22 bases in between. CDR3: CASSPPTGGGSAQYF. CDR3 DNA: TGTGCCAGCAGTCCCCCTACGGGGGGCGGGTCGGCCCAGTACTTC.